The clone carrying this T cell receptor (beta chain) was seen ten or more times. The data were taken from a study of blood T cells in healthy people across ages. V was pared by 4 bases and J by 4 bases, with 3 bases of the junction left unmatched. CDR3 length equals 13 residues. PCR was performed a second time for 7 to 11 cycles using a sample-barcoded 5' primer and a J-beta primer mix. TCRdb recomputed calls from the 5' RACE reads with MiXCR, one row per CDR3 protein. This sample carries roughly 800,000 distinct CDR3 sequences, more than 20% of them seen once, and the ten largest clones take roughly 3.8%. The same sample was also studied in work on T cells of mothers and their children. That paper notes: Extracted RNA, in its entirety, went into cDNA synthesis at about 1.5 ug per 15 ul.

V usage is TRBV12-3 or TRBV12-4 and J usage is TRBJ2-7, with TRBD2 matching over 8 bases. This receptor was obtained from a boy aged 5-17 years in good health. Sequences were obtained from blood. The CDR3 is CASSSGGGYEQYF. CDR3 DNA sequence: TGTGCCAGCAGTTCCGGGGGGGGTTACGAGCAGTACTTC.